This TCR beta chain was observed in a study of T cell responses to AZD1222 COVID-19 vaccine. Study-level background: Second-dose schedules of about 4 or about 12 weeks were combined.

Sequencing was performed with immunoSEQ multiplex PCR; in TCRdb, only in-frame clones are kept and a portion is missing. The table lists some 130,000 clones, 85% to 90% of them singletons. Regarding this clone: What it binds is unknown.

This CDR3 has 12 residues. V lost 2 bases to trimming and J lost 5 bases, with 6 bases between them. Germline V gene lookup returns CDR1 SEHNR and CDR2 FQNEAQ (reference sequence). Study conclusions and caveats: Two AZD1222 administrations were followed by greater Spike-specific TCR breadth and depth.

J is TRBJ1-2 and V is TRBV7-9; D gene uncertain. Material: peripheral blood, obtained on day 0 of AZD1222 vaccination. The clonotype was recovered from an adult in good health. CDR3 DNA sequence: TGTGCCAGCAGCTTACAGGATTATGGCTACACCTTC. Amino acids: CASSLQDYGYTF.